These 9 T cell receptor beta chains were all obtained from the same sample, sequenced in a study of cytomegalovirus exposure and HLA in healthy donors. PCR involved 60 Vbeta and 13 Jbeta primers. Assay used: immunoSEQ multiplex PCR; TCRdb lists only in-frame clones, some missing. The sample holds around 95,000 clones; roughly 70% are singletons and the top ten take about 1.8%. Sequencing input: PBMCs. These receptors were collected from a male donor in good health and CMV-seronegative.

This clone was counted a single time. The chain couples TRBV28 to TRBJ2-3, with 11 nucleotides matching TRBD2. V gave up 2 bases and J gave up 0 bases; unmatched junction bases: 1. Germline V gene lookup returns CDR1 MDHEN and CDR2 SYDVKM. The CDR3 is 16 amino acids. CDR3 coding DNA: TGTGCCAGCAGTTTAAGGACTAGCGGGAGCACAGATACGCAGTATTTT. This encodes CASSLRTSGSTDTQYF.

The chain uses TRBV28 and TRBJ2-3, with a weak D call TRBD2 (6 bases). This CDR3 comprises 11 residues. CDR1 MDHEN and CDR2 SYDVKM come from the germline V gene. V was clipped by 10 bases and J by 5 bases, with 10 bases between them. The CDR3 DNA reads as TGTGCCACCGAGGGAGGAGATACGCAGTATTTT. Its translation is CATEGGDTQYF.

This clone showed up just once. The chain carries TRBV4-1 and TRBJ1-4; 9 nucleotides agree with TRBD1. CDR1 and CDR2 (germline): MGHRA, YSYEKL. V shed 8 bases and J 6 bases; nucleotides not matched to a gene: 7. The CDR3 has 14 residues. In nucleotides, the CDR3 is TGCGCCAGCTCGCCGGGACAGGGTGATGAAAAACTGTTTTTT. Translating it yields CASSPGQGDEKLFF.

The sample holds a few counts of this clone. The rearrangement uses TRBV7-2 and TRBJ1-4; D perhaps matches TRBD1 (6 bases). V was pared by 7 bases and J by 8 bases, with 20 bases between. The CDR3 totals 15 residues. In germline, CDR1 is SGHTA, CDR2 FQGNSA. Here the CDR3 reads CASTPRPQGREKLFF. In nucleotides, the CDR3 is TGTGCCAGCACCCCTCGTCCACAGGGTCGAGAAAAACTGTTTTTT.

This chain joins TRBV4-1 and TRBJ2-1, with 10 bases matching TRBD2. Germline V gene sequence: CDR1 MGHRA, CDR2 YSYEKL. J lost 4 bases, V lost 4 bases, and 7 bases had no gene match. CDR3 length equals 16 residues. The CDR3 sequence is CASSRGSSGSYNEQFF. The CDR3 coding sequence is TGCGCCAGCAGCCGCGGTTCTAGCGGGAGTTACAATGAGCAGTTCTTC.

This clone was recorded a few times. The junction and the germline gene differ at one end; a read error may be behind it. V and J are TRBV7-7 and TRBJ1-1; the D gene is possibly TRBD1 (6 bases). Germline V gene data show CDR1 as SSHAT and CDR2 as FNYEAQ (reference sequence). The CDR3 has 13 residues. The CDR3 protein is CASSNRVDTEAFF. The CDR3 DNA reads as TGTGCTAGCAGCAACAGGGTGGACACTGAAGCTTTCTTT.

The chain uses TRBV29-1 and TRBJ2-7, with D possibly being TRBD2 (5 bases). Between the trimmed V and J ends, which lost 4 bases and 0 bases, there was a span of 10 bases. The CDR3 runs 13 residues. Germline CDR1 reads SQVTM; CDR2 reads ANQGSEA. CDR3 sequence (DNA): TGCAGCGTTGTCCCGGGGAGCTCCTACGAGCAGTACTTC. This codes for CSVVPGSSYEQYF.

This chain uses TRBV7-9 with TRBJ1-4, with TRBD1 identical over 8 bases. Trimming at V came to 0 bases and at J to 5 bases, leaving 5 bases not matched to a gene. The CDR3 consists of 16 residues. Per the germline V gene, CDR1 is SEHNR and CDR2 is FQNEAQ (reference sequence). The CDR3 loop reads CASSLAPGGLNEKLFF. The CDR3, as DNA: TGTGCCAGCAGCTTAGCTCCAGGGGGCCTCAATGAAAAACTGTTTTTT.

This clone was observed a handful of times. The chain combines TRBV6-5 with TRBJ1-1; no reliable D call. Germline V gives CDR1 MNHEY, CDR2 SVGAGI. Trimming pared 0 bases from V and 5 bases from J, leaving 10 bases between. This CDR3 is built from 14 residues. Here the CDR3 reads CASSYSGRGTEAFF. Here the CDR3 DNA reads TGTGCCAGCAGTTACTCCGGACGGGGAACTGAAGCTTTCTTT.